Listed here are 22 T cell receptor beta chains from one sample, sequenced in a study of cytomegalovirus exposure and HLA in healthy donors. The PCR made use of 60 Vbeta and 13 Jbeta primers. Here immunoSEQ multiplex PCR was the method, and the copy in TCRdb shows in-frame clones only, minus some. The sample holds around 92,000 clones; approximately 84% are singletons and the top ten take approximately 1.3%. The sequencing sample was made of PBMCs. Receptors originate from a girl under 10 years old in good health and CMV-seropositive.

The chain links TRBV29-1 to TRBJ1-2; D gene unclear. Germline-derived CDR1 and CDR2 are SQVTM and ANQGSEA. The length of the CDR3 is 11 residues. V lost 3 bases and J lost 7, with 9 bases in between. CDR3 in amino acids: CSVDPGSGYTF. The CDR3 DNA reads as TGCAGCGTTGATCCGGGGTCTGGCTACACCTTC.

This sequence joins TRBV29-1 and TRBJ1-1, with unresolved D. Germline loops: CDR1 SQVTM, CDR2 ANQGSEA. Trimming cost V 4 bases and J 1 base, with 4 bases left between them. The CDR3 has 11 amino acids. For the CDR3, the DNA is TGCAGCGTTGTTCGGAACACTGAAGCTTTCTTT. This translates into CSVVRNTEAFF.

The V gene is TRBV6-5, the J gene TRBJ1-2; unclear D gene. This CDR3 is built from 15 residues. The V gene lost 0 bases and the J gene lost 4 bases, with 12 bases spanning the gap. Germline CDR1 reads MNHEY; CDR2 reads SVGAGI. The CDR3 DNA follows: TGTGCCAGCAGTTACTCACTCGATTACCTCTATGGCTACACCTTC. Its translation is CASSYSLDYLYGYTF.

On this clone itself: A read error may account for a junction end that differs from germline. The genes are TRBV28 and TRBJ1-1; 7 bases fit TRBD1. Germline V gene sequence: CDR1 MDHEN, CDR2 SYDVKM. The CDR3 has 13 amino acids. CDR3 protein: CASSVQGNAEAFF. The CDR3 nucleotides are TGTGCCAGCAGTGTACAGGGGAACGCTGAAGCTTTCTTT. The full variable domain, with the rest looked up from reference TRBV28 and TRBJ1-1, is DVKVTQSSRYLVKRTGEKVFLECVQDMDHENMFWYRQDPGLGLRLIYFSYDVKMKEKGDIPEGYSVSREKKERFSLILESASTNQTSMYLCASSVQGNAEAFFGQGTRLTVV.

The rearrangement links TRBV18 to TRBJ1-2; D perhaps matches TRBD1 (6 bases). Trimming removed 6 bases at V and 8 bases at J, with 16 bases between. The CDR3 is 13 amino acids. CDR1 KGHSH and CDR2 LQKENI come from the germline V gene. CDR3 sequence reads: CASSTTGSTGYTF. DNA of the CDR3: TGTGCCAGCTCTACCACAGGGTCGACCGGCTACACCTTC.

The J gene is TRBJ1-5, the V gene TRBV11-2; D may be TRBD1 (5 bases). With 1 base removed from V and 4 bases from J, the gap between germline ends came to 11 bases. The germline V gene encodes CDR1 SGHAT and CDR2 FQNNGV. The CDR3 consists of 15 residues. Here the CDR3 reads CASSLGRTGNQPQHF. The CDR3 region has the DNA TGTGCCAGCAGCTTAGGAAGAACAGGTAATCAGCCCCAGCATTTT.

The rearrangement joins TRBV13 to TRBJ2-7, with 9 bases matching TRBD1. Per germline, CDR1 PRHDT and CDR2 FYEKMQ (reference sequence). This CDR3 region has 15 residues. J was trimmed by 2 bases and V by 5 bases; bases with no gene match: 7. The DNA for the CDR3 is TGTGCCAGCAGCCCCACCGGGACAGGGACCTACGAGCAGTACTTC. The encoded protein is CASSPTGTGTYEQYF.

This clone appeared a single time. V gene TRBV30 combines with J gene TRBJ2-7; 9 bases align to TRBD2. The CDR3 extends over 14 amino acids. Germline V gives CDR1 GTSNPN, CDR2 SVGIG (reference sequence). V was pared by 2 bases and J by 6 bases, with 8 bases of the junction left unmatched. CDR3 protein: CAWSQAGGYFEQYF. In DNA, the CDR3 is TGTGCCTGGAGTCAGGCGGGAGGGTATTTCGAGCAGTACTTC.

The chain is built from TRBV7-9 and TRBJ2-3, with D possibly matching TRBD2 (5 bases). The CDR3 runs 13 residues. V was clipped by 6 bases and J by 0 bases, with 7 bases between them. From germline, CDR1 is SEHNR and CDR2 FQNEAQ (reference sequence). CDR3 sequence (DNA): TGTGCCAGCAGGACTACTAGCACAGATACGCAGTATTTT. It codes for CASRTTSTDTQYF.

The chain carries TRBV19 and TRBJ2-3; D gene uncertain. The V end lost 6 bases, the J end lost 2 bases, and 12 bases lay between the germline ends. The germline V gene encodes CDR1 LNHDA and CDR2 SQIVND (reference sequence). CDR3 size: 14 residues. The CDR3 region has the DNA TGTGCCAGTAGGGCAGGCTTCTTCACAGATACGCAGTATTTT. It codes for CASRAGFFTDTQYF.

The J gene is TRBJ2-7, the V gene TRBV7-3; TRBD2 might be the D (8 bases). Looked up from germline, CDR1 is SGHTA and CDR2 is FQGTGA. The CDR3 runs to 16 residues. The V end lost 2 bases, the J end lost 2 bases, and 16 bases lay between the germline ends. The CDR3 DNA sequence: TGTGCCAGCAGCTTACGGGGGGGACAGATTACCTACGAGCAGTACTTC. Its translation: CASSLRGGQITYEQYF.

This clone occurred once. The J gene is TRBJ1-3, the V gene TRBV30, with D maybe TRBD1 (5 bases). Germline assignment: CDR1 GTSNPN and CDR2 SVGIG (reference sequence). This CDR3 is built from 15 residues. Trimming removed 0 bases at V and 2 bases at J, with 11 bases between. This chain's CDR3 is CAWSVGREPGNTIYF. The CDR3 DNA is TGTGCCTGGAGTGTAGGCAGGGAACCTGGAAACACCATATATTTT.

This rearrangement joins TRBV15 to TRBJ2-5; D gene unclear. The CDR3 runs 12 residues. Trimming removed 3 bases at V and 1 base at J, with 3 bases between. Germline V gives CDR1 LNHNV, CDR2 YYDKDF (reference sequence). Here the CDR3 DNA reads TGTGCCACCAGCAGCTCCCAAGAGACCCAGTACTTC. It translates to CATSSSQETQYF.

The CDR3 region has the DNA TGTGCCAGCAGCCCAACAGGGTCGGCTGAAGCTTTCTTT. It encodes CASSPTGSAEAFF. The chain links TRBV7-9 to TRBJ1-1; TRBD1 is a possible D gene (6 bases). The CDR3 length is 13 residues. Germline V gene lookup returns CDR1 SEHNR and CDR2 FQNEAQ (reference sequence). Trimming left V 5 bases short and J 6 bases short, with 13 bases between.

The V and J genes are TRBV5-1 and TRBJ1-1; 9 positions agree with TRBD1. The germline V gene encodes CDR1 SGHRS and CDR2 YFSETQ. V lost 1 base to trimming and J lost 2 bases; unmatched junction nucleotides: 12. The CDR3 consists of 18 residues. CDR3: CASSLPTSGQGFNTEAFF. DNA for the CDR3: TGCGCCAGCAGCTTGCCGACTTCGGGACAGGGCTTTAACACTGAAGCTTTCTTT.

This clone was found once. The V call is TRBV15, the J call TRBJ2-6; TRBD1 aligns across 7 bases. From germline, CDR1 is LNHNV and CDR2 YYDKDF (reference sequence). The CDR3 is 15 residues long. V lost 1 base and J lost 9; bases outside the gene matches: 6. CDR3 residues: CATSRGDSPSNVLTF. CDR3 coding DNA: TGTGCCACCAGCAGAGGGGACAGCCCGAGCAACGTCCTGACTTTC.

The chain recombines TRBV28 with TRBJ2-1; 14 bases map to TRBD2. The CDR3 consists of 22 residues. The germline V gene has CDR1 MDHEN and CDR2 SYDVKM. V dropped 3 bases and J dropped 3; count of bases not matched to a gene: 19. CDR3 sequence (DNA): TGTGCCAGCAGTTTCGGGGCAGGGATTCTCAGACTAGCGGGAGGGAGCTACAATGAGCAGTTCTTC. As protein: CASSFGAGILRLAGGSYNEQFF. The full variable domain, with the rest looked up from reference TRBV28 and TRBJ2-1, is DVKVTQSSRYLVKRTGEKVFLECVQDMDHENMFWYRQDPGLGLRLIYFSYDVKMKEKGDIPEGYSVSREKKERFSLILESASTNQTSMYLCASSFGAGILRLAGGSYNEQFFGPGTRLTVL.

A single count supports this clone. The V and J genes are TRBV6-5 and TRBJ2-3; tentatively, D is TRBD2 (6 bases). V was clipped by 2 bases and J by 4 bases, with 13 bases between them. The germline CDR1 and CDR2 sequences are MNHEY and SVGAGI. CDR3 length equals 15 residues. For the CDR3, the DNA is TGTGCCAGCAGTTACCGAGGGACTCCCCCAGATACGCAGTATTTT. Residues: CASSYRGTPPDTQYF.

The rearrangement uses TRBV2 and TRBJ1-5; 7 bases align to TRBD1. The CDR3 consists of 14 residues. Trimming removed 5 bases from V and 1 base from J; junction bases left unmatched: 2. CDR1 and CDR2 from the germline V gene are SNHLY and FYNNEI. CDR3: CASSPTGSNQPQHF. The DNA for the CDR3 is TGTGCCAGCAGTCCGACAGGGAGCAATCAGCCCCAGCATTTT.

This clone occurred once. This chain's CDR3 is CASSQDTSGFSYEQYF. The CDR3, as DNA: TGCGCCAGCAGCCAGGACACTAGCGGGTTCTCCTACGAGCAGTACTTC. This rearrangement joins TRBV4-3 to TRBJ2-7; 9 bases are a match to TRBD2. The V gene end was trimmed by 3 bases and the J gene end by 0 bases; junction bases not matched to a gene: 6. CDR1 and CDR2 from the germline V gene are LGHNA and YSLEER. The CDR3 contains 16 residues.

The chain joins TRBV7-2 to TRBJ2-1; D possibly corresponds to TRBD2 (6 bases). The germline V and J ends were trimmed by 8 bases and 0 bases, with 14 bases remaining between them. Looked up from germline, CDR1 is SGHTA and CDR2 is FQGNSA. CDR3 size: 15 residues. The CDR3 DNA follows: TGTGCCAGCGGTCGACCAGCGGGCTCCTACAATGAGCAGTTCTTC. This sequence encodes CASGRPAGSYNEQFF.

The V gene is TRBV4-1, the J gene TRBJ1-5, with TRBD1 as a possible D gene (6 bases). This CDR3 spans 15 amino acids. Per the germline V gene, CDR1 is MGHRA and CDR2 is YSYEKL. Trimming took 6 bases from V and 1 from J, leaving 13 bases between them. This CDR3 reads CASRQSQGSNQPQHF. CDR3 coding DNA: TGCGCCAGCAGGCAGAGCCAGGGGAGCAATCAGCCCCAGCATTTT.